This is a list of T cell receptor beta chains from one sample in a study of blood T cells in healthy people across ages. TCRdb reprocessed the 5' RACE reads with MiXCR, giving one entry per CDR3 protein. The table includes around 1,500,000 distinct CDR3 sequences, 42% detected once. The sequencing input was blood. Receptors were obtained from a woman between 18 and 29 years old in good health. CDR3s leave out the opening cysteine and the closing phenylalanine or tryptophan. The order of the fields is J gene, V gene, clone size, CDR3 protein. Size values are once, few and many counts, or a class for expanded clones, and some rows have none.

>TRBJ2-1|TRBV28|few
ASSSTGTGDNEQF
>TRBJ2-1|TRBV20-1|.
SATRVKPYNEQF
>TRBJ2-6|TRBV29-1|.
SVVQEPDSGANVLT
>TRBJ1-2|TRBV5-4|.
ASSFAGTDNYGYT
>TRBJ2-1|TRBV3-1|.
ASSQGLEPPNEQF
>TRBJ2-3|TRBV4-1|many
ASSPGTSSMDTQY
>TRBJ2-7|TRBV7-2|many
ASSLVGTSGSRNEQY
>TRBJ1-4|TRBV15|few
ATSPDRGGTNEKLF
>TRBJ2-7|TRBV20-1|few
SARVRGPGEQY
>TRBJ2-7|TRBV4-2|few
ASSQDPPYEQY
>TRBJ1-2|TRBV21-1|few
AFYTGTYYGYT
>TRBJ2-7|TRBV4-2|.
ASSQVEKAPYEQY
>TRBJ2-1|TRBV20-1|.
SASVRRDSSSYNEQF
>TRBJ2-2|TRBV20-1|.
SASRGPDTGELF
>TRBJ1-2|TRBV7-9|few
ASSLWGDPQANYGYT